The rows below give T cell receptor beta chains drawn from one sample of a study of blood T cell repertoires in COVID-19. Method: immunoSEQ multiplex PCR; TCRdb's copy keeps in-frame clones and lacks some. The table includes 220,000 or so clones, approximately 85% detected once. What was sequenced was peripheral blood. These TCRs come from a woman older than 75 with COVID-19, enrolled during active disease. Each CDR3 is given with its conserved first and last residue. The order of the fields is V gene, D gene, J gene, clone size, CDR3 protein, CDR3 DNA. A D gene is named only where the DNA matches it firmly. A row's size may be missing; if present it is once, few, many or a size class.

TRBV5-1	.	TRBJ2-2	.	CASSLTATGELFF	TGCGCCAGCAGCTTGACAGCCACCGGGGAGCTGTTTTTT
TRBV3-1/TRBV3-2	TRBD1	TRBJ1-6	.	CASSPWTGGDSPLHF	TGTGCCAGCAGCCCTTGGACAGGGGGAGATTCACCCCTCCACTTT
TRBV6-5	.	TRBJ1-2	.	CASRATGRNYGYTF	TGTGCCAGCAGAGCAACCGGGAGAAACTATGGCTACACCTTC
TRBV3-1/TRBV3-2	.	TRBJ2-7	.	CASRQSGSYEQYF	TGTGCCAGCAGACAATCCGGCTCCTACGAGCAGTACTTC
TRBV12-3/TRBV12-4	.	TRBJ1-2	.	CASSLTPSGYTF	TGTGCCAGCAGCCTGACTCCCTCGGGCTACACCTTC
TRBV3-1/TRBV3-2	.	TRBJ2-1	.	CASSQGTASYNEQFF	TGTGCCAGCAGCCAAGGGACAGCCTCTTACAATGAGCAGTTCTTC
TRBV5-4	.	TRBJ2-7	many	CASSPLQGLYEQYF	TGTGCCAGCAGCCCTCTACAGGGCCTCTACGAGCAGTACTTC
TRBV7-2	.	TRBJ1-1	once	CASSLSSLGGEAFF	TGTGCCAGCAGCTTATCATCCCTCGGAGGTGAAGCTTTCTTT
TRBV5-4	TRBD1	TRBJ2-4	.	CASSWGDRESNIQYF	TGTGCCAGCAGCTGGGGGGACAGGGAGAGTAACATTCAGTACTTC
TRBV11-2	TRBD1	TRBJ1-2	.	CASSPSGGSFGYTF	TGTGCCAGCAGCCCCTCAGGGGGCAGCTTTGGCTACACCTTC
TRBV28	.	TRBJ1-6	.	CASSYLGEINSPLHF	TGTGCCAGCAGTTACCTTGGTGAGATTAATTCACCCCTCCACTTT
TRBV7-9	.	TRBJ2-5	once	CASSLVLVGETQYF	TGTGCCAGCAGCTTAGTTCTAGTTGGAGAGACCCAGTACTTC
TRBV7-8	TRBD1	TRBJ1-6	few	CASSKRTGSNSPLHF	TGTGCCAGCAGCAAAAGGACAGGGAGTAATTCACCCCTCCACTTT
TRBV2	.	TRBJ2-3	.	CASSGAEDTQYF	TGTGCCAGCAGTGGAGCTGAGGATACGCAGTATTTT
TRBV7-8	.	TRBJ2-1	.	CASSPPGLVRNEQFF	TGTGCCAGCAGCCCCCCGGGATTAGTTAGGAATGAGCAGTTCTTC
TRBV5-4	.	TRBJ1-6	.	CASSLQLPNSPLHF	TGTGCCAGCAGCTTGCAACTGCCAAATTCACCCCTCCACTTT
TRBV6-2/TRBV6-3	.	TRBJ2-2	.	CASSYSRGKAGELFF	TGTGCCAGCAGTTACTCGCGCGGAAAAGCCGGGGAGCTGTTTTTT
TRBV18	.	TRBJ2-1	.	CASSPPSDGSSYNEQFF	TGTGCCAGCTCACCACCGTCTGACGGGAGCTCCTACAATGAGCAGTTCTTC
TRBV28	TRBD1	TRBJ1-2	.	CASSTGTGAYGYTF	TGTGCCAGCAGCACCGGGACAGGAGCATATGGCTACACCTTC
TRBV7-7	TRBD1	TRBJ1-3	few	CASSPGQGLSGNTIYF	TGTGCTAGCAGCCCGGGACAGGGCCTCTCTGGAAACACCATATATTTT
TRBV3-1/TRBV3-2	.	TRBJ1-1	.	CASSQDLTVYPEAFF	TGTGCCAGCAGCCAAGATCTTACAGTTTACCCTGAAGCTTTCTTT
TRBV15	.	TRBJ1-1	.	CATSRDHAVGTEAFF	TGTGCCACCAGCAGAGATCATGCGGTCGGGACTGAAGCTTTCTTT